The clone carrying this TCR beta chain was seen at least ten times. In germline, CDR1 is DFQATT, CDR2 SNEGSKA (reference sequence). CDR3 size: 15 residues. V was pared by 3 bases and J by 0 bases, with 12 bases between. The source of the sample is a study of neurological immune-mediated disorders. 5'RACE with 10-nucleotide random UMIs generated the cDNA. TCRdb reanalysed the 5' RACE reads using MiXCR and keeps one entry per CDR3 protein. The sample has some 25,000 distinct CDR3 sequences, approximately 13% seen once. Documented time point: technical triplicate 1. Input was about a million sorted T cells, either CD4+ or CD8+.

What was sequenced was CD4+ T cells from blood. The receptor's source is a female donor with HTLV-1-associated myelopathy (HAM/TSP). This chain joins TRBV20-1 and TRBJ1-3; no reliable D call. CDR3 nucleotides: TGCAGTGCTAGGAACATACTGAACTCTGGAAACACCATATATTTT. Encoded protein: CSARNILNSGNTIYF.